This TCR beta chain was obtained from a study of T cells and copy number aberrations in small-cell lung cancer. V lost 3 bases to trimming and J lost 5 bases; unmatched junction nucleotides: 5. This CDR3 has 15 residues. Germline CDR1 and CDR2: SGHVS and FQNEAQ. All donors had upfront surgery without preoperative chemotherapy, radiotherapy or any immunotherapy. Repertoires were generated with immunoSEQ multiplex PCR, while TCRdb's copy carries only in-frame clones and drops some. The repertoire includes roughly 9,800 clones, about 75% of them detected once, and roughly 34% sits in the top ten. This chain connects TRBV7-8 to TRBJ2-1; 9 bases map to TRBD2. The sequencing sample was made of normal tissue next to the tumor. The sequence derives from a man aged 55 to 69 with small cell lung cancer. CDR3 sequence (DNA): TGTGCCAGCAGCTTTAGCGGGAGAACTAACAATGAGCAGTTCTTC. Amino acid sequence: CASSFSGRTNNEQFF.